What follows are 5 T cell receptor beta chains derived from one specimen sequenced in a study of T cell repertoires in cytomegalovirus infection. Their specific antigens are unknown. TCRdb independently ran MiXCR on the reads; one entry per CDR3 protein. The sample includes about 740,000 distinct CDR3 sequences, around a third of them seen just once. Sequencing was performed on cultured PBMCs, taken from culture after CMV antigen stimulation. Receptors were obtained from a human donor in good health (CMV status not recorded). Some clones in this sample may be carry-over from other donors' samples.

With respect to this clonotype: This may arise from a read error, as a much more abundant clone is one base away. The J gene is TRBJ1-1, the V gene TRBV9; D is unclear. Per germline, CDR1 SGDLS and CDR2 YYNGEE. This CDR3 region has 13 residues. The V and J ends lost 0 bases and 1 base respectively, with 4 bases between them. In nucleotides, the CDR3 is TGTGCCAGCAGCGTAGGGTGGAACACTGAAGCTTTCTTT. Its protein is CASSVGWNTEAFF.

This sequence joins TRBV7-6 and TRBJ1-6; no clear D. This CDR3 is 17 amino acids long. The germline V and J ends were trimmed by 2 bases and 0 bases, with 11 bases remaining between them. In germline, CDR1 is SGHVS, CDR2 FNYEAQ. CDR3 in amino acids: CASSLTPLSSYNSPLHF. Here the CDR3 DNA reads TGTGCCAGCAGCTTAACCCCCTTGAGCTCCTATAATTCACCCCTCCACTTT.

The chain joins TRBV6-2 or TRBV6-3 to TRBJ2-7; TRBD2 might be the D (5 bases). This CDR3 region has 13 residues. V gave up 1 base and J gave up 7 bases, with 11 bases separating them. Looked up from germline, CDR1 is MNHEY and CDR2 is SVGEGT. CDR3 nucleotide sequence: TGTGCCAGCAGTTACTTAACGGGGTTGGAGCAGTACTTC. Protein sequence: CASSYLTGLEQYF.

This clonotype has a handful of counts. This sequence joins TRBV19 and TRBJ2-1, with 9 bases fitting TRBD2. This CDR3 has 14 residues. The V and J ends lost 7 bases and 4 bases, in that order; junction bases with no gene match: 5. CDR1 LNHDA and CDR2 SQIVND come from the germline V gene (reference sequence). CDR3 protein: CASNLAGLYNEQFF. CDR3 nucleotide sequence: TGTGCCAGTAATCTAGCGGGACTGTACAATGAGCAGTTCTTC.

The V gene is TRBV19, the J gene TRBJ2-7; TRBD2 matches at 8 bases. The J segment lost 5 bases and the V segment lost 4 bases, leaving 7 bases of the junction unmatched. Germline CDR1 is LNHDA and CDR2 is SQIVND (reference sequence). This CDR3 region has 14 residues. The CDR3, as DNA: TGTGCCAGTAGTAGTGCGGGGGGACGAGACGAGCAGTACTTC. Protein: CASSSAGGRDEQYF.